This record concerns one T cell receptor (beta chain) sequence. Germline V lookup: CDR1 SGHTA, CDR2 FQGNSA. The CDR3 sequence is 14 residues long. Trimming stripped 5 bases from V and 7 bases from J, with 18 bases between. Data came from immunoSEQ multiplex PCR; TCRdb stores just in-frame clones and leaves some out. The repertoire has more than 85,000 clones, about two thirds of them found once; the top ten carry just under 2%. The data derive from a study of fetal regulatory T cell absence and autoimmunity. The sample was pancreas tissue. The chain combines TRBV7-2 with TRBJ2-7; D remains ambiguous. The sequence was obtained from a male donor with IPEX syndrome. DNA of the CDR3: TGTGCCAGCAGCCTAGAGCGTCGTGCCTTGGAGCAGTACTTC. Translation: CASSLERRALEQYF. The full variable domain, with the rest looked up from reference TRBV7-2 and TRBJ2-7, is GAGVSQSPSNKVTEKGKDVELRCDPISGHTALYWYRQSLGQGLEFLIYFQGNSAPDKSGLPSDRFSAERTGGSVSTLTIQRTQQEDSAVYLCASSLERRALEQYFGPGTRLTVT.